This T cell receptor (beta chain) was found in a study of graft-versus-host responses after intestinal transplantation. Study-wide background: The whole recipient group had anti-thymocyte globulin induction followed by tacrolimus and steroids for around 3 years.

The repertoire was sequenced with immunoSEQ multiplex PCR; TCRdb's copy has only in-frame clones and lacks some. The sample includes 8,500 to 11,000 clones, 35% to 40% of them seen just once. Labeling with CFSE marked roughly 200,000 responder cells, which were plated with roughly 200,000 irradiated, violet-dye-labeled stimulator cells. Responder cells that were proliferating and CFSE-low, both CD3+CD4+ and CD3+CD8+, were sorted after the reaction. This clone was counted between two and nine times. CDR1 and CDR2 (germline): MDHEN, SYDVKM. Trimming left V 5 bases short and J 1 base short, with 17 bases between. This CDR3 contains 16 residues. Study observations and caveats: Researchers found GvH clones in recipient marrow, and some showed up first in ileum or blood.

Sequencing was performed on alloreactive CD8+ T cells from a mixed lymphocyte reaction culture, taken before intestinal transplant. Subset described: CFSE-low proliferating T cells sorted from roughly six-day pre-transplant mixed lymphocyte reaction (GvH or HvG direction). The sequence was collected from a human patient who received an intestinal transplant. The J gene is TRBJ1-2, the V gene TRBV28; possible D gene TRBD1, 5 bases. CDR3 nucleotides: TGTGCCAGCAGTCCCACTGGAGGGGCCCTTAACTATGGCTACACCTTC. It translates to CASSPTGGALNYGYTF.